The 6 T cell receptor beta chains reported below all come from one sample, sequenced in a study of blood T cell repertoires in COVID-19. Only in-frame clones appear in the TCRdb table, and some are missing; sequencing was by immunoSEQ multiplex PCR. Counted here are roughly 74,000 clones, approximately 86% occurring once; the ten biggest clones make up around 1.9%. Sequencing was carried out using peripheral blood. Every receptor here comes from a woman of 80 years or more with active or convalescent COVID-19.

This chain connects TRBV7-9 to TRBJ2-3, with D tentatively TRBD1 (7 bases). Germline assignment: CDR1 SEHNR and CDR2 FQNEAQ (reference sequence). Trimming removed 7 bases at V and 3 bases at J, with 17 bases between. This CDR3 spans 15 amino acids. The CDR3 bases are TGTGCCAGCAACAATCCGACAGGGAGGACAGATACGCAGTATTTT. Translation: CASNNPTGRTDTQYF.

The sample holds a few counts of this clone. This chain links TRBV7-8 with TRBJ2-5, with D maybe TRBD2 (6 bases). The ends were cut back, 1 base at V and 9 bases at J, with 15 bases in the middle. From germline, CDR1 is SGHVS and CDR2 FQNEAQ. The CDR3 sequence is 14 residues long. The CDR3 region has the DNA TGTGCCAGCAGCTTAGTTCCAAGCTGGGGGGCCCAGTACTTC. Amino acids: CASSLVPSWGAQYF. The entire variable domain, with the rest obtained from reference TRBV7-8 and TRBJ2-5, is as follows: GAGVSQSPRYKVAKRGQDVALRCDPISGHVSLFWYQQALGQGPEFLTYFQNEAQLDKSGLPSDRFFAERPEGSVSTLKIQRTQQEDSAVYLCASSLVPSWGAQYFGPGTRLLVL.

This chain joins TRBV2 and TRBJ2-3, with D possibly TRBD2 on 5 matching bases. The V gene lost 5 bases and the J gene lost 0 bases, with 18 bases spanning the gap. The CDR3 is 17 amino acids. Germline assignment: CDR1 SNHLY and CDR2 FYNNEI. CDR3 in DNA: TGTGCCAGCAGTATCCCGATGGGAGATTCTAGCACAGATACGCAGTATTTT. Translating gives CASSIPMGDSSTDTQYF. Complete variable domain (other parts from reference TRBV2 and TRBJ2-3): EPEVTQTPSHQVTQMGQEVILRCVPISNHLYFYWYRQILGQKVEFLVSFYNNEISEKSEIFDDQFSVERPDGSNFTLKIRSTKLEDSAMYFCASSIPMGDSSTDTQYFGPGTRLTVL.

The rearrangement uses TRBV14 and TRBJ2-7, with D possibly being TRBD2 (6 bases). Trimming removed 4 bases from V and 5 bases from J, with 18 bases in between. The CDR3 length is 15 residues. Germline V gene data show CDR1 as SGHDN and CDR2 as FVKESK. CDR3: CASSRIPGVNNEQYF. The CDR3 coding sequence is TGTGCCAGCAGCCGAATACCGGGAGTTAATAACGAGCAGTACTTC.

This chain joins TRBV9 and TRBJ2-2, with a possible D match to TRBD1 (5 bases). The CDR3 loop spans 15 amino acids. V was pared by 0 bases and J by 5 bases, with 11 bases between. Germline CDR1 and CDR2: SGDLS and YYNGEE. CDR3 amino acids: CASSVDRFGTGELFF. CDR3 nucleotide sequence: TGTGCCAGCAGCGTAGACAGGTTTGGAACCGGGGAGCTGTTTTTT.

The chain combines TRBV5-4 with TRBJ1-1; D is perhaps TRBD1 (6 bases). Trimming cost V 4 bases and J 1 base, with 14 bases left between them. Germline-derived CDR1 and CDR2 are SGHNT and YYREEE (reference sequence). CDR3 size: 15 residues. In DNA, the CDR3 is TGTGCCAGCAGCCGAACGGGACATTCGAACACTGAAGCTTTCTTT. Protein product: CASSRTGHSNTEAFF.